Below are 13 T cell receptor beta chains sequenced from a single sample in a study of T cells in localized non-small cell lung cancer. This table comes from immunoSEQ multiplex PCR, and its TCRdb copy is limited to in-frame clones, with some not included. The sample contains more than 100,000 clones, about 90% of which appear only once. The source was peripheral blood, collected before any cancer treatment. The receptor source for this set is a female donor older than 55 with stage I lung adenocarcinoma.

J is TRBJ2-2 and V is TRBV11-3, with TRBD2 matching over 8 bases. With 8 bases clipped from V and 2 bases from J, the junction kept 4 bases outside the gene matches. The CDR3 has 14 residues. The V gene's germline CDR1 is SGHNT and CDR2 YENEEA. The CDR3 region has the DNA TGTGCCAGCCGACTAGCGCGTAACACCGGGGAGCTGTTTTTT. It codes for CASRLARNTGELFF.

The chain uses TRBV4-1 and TRBJ2-7, with unresolved D. The length of the CDR3 is 14 residues. Germline CDR1 reads MGHRA; CDR2 reads YSYEKL. Trimming took 8 bases from V and 0 from J, leaving 14 bases between them. In nucleotides, the CDR3 is TGCGCCAGCTATGGGTGGTTCTACTCCTACGAGCAGTACTTC. It translates to CASYGWFYSYEQYF.

The chain recombines TRBV7-3 with TRBJ2-3; D remains ambiguous. The CDR3 is made up of 15 amino acids. The germline CDR1 and CDR2 sequences are SGHTA and FQGTGA. Trimming removed 2 bases from V and 0 bases from J, with 9 bases in between. The CDR3 region has the DNA TGTGCCAGCAGCTTAGGGTGGGCTAGCACAGATACGCAGTATTTT. The encoded protein is CASSLGWASTDTQYF.

The chain employs TRBV11-3 and TRBJ2-5, with a tentative D call TRBD1 (5 bases). Germline V gene sequence: CDR1 SGHNT, CDR2 YENEEA. The CDR3 sequence is 13 residues long. The germline V and J ends were trimmed by 3 bases and 3 bases, with 8 bases remaining between them. The chain's CDR3 is CASSLTAKETQYF. The CDR3 bases are TGTGCCAGCAGCTTGACAGCAAAAGAGACCCAGTACTTC. The full variable domain, its missing parts supplied by reference TRBV11-3 and TRBJ2-5, is EAGVVQSPRYKIIEKKQPVAFWCNPISGHNTLYWYLQNLGQGPELLIRYENEEAVDDSQLPKDRFSAERLKGVDSTLKIQPAELGDSAVYLCASSLTAKETQYFGPGTRLLVL.

The chain employs TRBV5-1 and TRBJ2-7, with 8 nucleotides matching TRBD1. Looked up from germline, CDR1 is SGHRS and CDR2 is YFSETQ. The junction had 11 bases not matched to a gene; V was cut back by 4 bases and J by 5 bases. This CDR3 region has 15 residues. The CDR3 DNA reads TGCGCCAGCAGCCCCGGGACAGGACCTCACCACGAGCAGTACTTC. Its translation is CASSPGTGPHHEQYF.

V is TRBV28 and J is TRBJ1-4, with a possible D match to TRBD1 (5 bases). Germline V CDR1 and CDR2: MDHEN, SYDVKM. V lost 7 bases to trimming and J lost 7 bases, with 19 bases between them. The CDR3 runs 15 residues. CDR3 protein: CASNLLQGGSEKLFF. The CDR3 coding sequence is TGTGCCAGCAACCTTCTGCAGGGAGGTAGTGAAAAACTGTTTTTT.

This CDR3 reads CASSLVAITDTQYF. The CDR3 bases are TGTGCCAGCAGCTTGGTTGCGATCACAGATACGCAGTATTTT. The chain links TRBV7-8 to TRBJ2-3; D gene ambiguous. Germline V gene data show CDR1 as SGHVS and CDR2 as FQNEAQ. The CDR3 loop spans 14 amino acids. Trimming removed 3 bases at V and 2 bases at J, with 9 bases between.

A single count supports this clone. This chain connects TRBV11-2 to TRBJ1-1, with D maybe TRBD1 (5 bases). V was cut by 3 bases and J by 3 bases, with 11 bases left in between. CDR1 and CDR2 (germline): SGHAT, FQNNGV. The CDR3 sequence is 14 residues long. CDR3 DNA: TGTGCCAGCAGCTTCCAGGGAGGGGACACTGAAGCTTTCTTT. Protein sequence: CASSFQGGDTEAFF.

This clone was found once. The chain combines TRBV28 with TRBJ1-5; D possibly corresponds to TRBD1 (6 bases). Germline CDR1 and CDR2: MDHEN and SYDVKM. The CDR3 has 14 amino acids. The V end was cut by 9 bases, the J end by 7 bases, with 19 bases between. The CDR3: CASLPGGARQPQHF. CDR3 DNA sequence: TGTGCCAGTTTGCCGGGGGGGGCACGACAGCCCCAGCATTTT. The variable domain in full, completed from reference TRBV28 and TRBJ1-5, reads DVKVTQSSRYLVKRTGEKVFLECVQDMDHENMFWYRQDPGLGLRLIYFSYDVKMKEKGDIPEGYSVSREKKERFSLILESASTNQTSMYLCASLPGGARQPQHFGDGTRLSIL.

This clone was counted once. The CDR3 here is CASSLTANTEAFF. CDR3 nucleotides: TGCGCCAGCAGTTTGACAGCGAACACTGAAGCTTTCTTT. The V and J genes are TRBV5-1 and TRBJ1-1; the D gene is possibly TRBD1 (5 bases). The CDR3 length is 13 residues. Per germline, CDR1 SGHRS and CDR2 YFSETQ. Trimming removed 5 bases at V and 1 base at J, with 9 bases between.

The CDR3: CASSHRDGDEQYF. The CDR3 DNA follows: TGTGCCAGCAGCCACAGGGACGGGGACGAGCAGTACTTC. The chain couples TRBV11-3 to TRBJ2-7; perhaps TRBD1 as D (6 bases). The length of the CDR3 is 13 residues. Trimming left V 5 bases short and J 5 bases short, with 13 bases between. Germline V CDR1 and CDR2: SGHNT, YENEEA. Full variable domain (rest looked up from reference TRBV11-3 and TRBJ2-7): EAGVVQSPRYKIIEKKQPVAFWCNPISGHNTLYWYLQNLGQGPELLIRYENEEAVDDSQLPKDRFSAERLKGVDSTLKIQPAELGDSAVYLCASSHRDGDEQYFGPGTRLTVT.

The chain couples TRBV7-9 to TRBJ1-1; D unclear. With 6 bases removed from V and 1 base from J, the gap between germline ends came to 21 bases. CDR3 length: 17 residues. Germline-derived CDR1 and CDR2 are SEHNR and FQNEAQ (reference sequence). The CDR3 reads CASSPPAIGVTNTEAFF. The CDR3 coding sequence is TGTGCCAGCAGTCCACCCGCGATTGGGGTTACGAACACTGAAGCTTTCTTT.

Within the sample, this clone is medium-sized (0.01 to 0.1%). The chain uses TRBV28 and TRBJ1-1; the match to TRBD1 covers 9 bases. The CDR3 spans 17 residues. Germline trimming cut 8 bases from V and 4 bases from J; bases unmatched to any gene: 17. Germline assignment: CDR1 MDHEN and CDR2 SYDVKM. This CDR3 is CASPPSEGTGNGTEAFF. The CDR3 DNA reads TGTGCCAGCCCTCCGTCGGAAGGGACAGGGAATGGCACTGAAGCTTTCTTT.